This TCR beta chain is drawn from a study of T cells after yellow fever vaccination. General study findings and limits: Though weaker, the secondary response peaked faster, on day 5 versus 15. Repertoires sorted by FACS could include abundant clonotypes that are contaminants from the bulk population. The booster saw the reappearance of most primary-vaccination clones (about 95% CD4, about 88% CD8).

The CDR3 covers 13 residues. V lost 5 bases to trimming and J lost 7 bases; unmatched junction nucleotides: 7. From germline, CDR1 is GTSNPN and CDR2 SVGIG (reference sequence). This clonotype turned up a few times. Its antigen is still unknown. Universal primer sites and UMIs were introduced during 5'RACE template-switching synthesis of TCR cDNA. A single record per CDR3 protein comes from TCRdb applying MiXCR to the 5' RACE reads. In the table there are a few hundred thousand distinct CDR3 sequences, under 3.5% of which are singletons. This TCR was sampled from a man between 18 and 35 years old who received the YFV17D yellow fever vaccine. The source was CD4+ T cells sorted from PBMCs, collected 10 days after the yellow fever booster vaccination. The rearrangement links TRBV30 to TRBJ2-2; 7 bases are a match to TRBD1. CDR3 sequence (DNA): TGTGCCTGGTGGCCCAGGGGGAACGGGGAGCTGTTTTTT. As protein: CAWWPRGNGELFF.